The present TCR beta chain was sequenced within a study of blood T cell repertoires in COVID-19. Authors' processing steps: Amplification from reference gene primers served as the basis for estimated nucleated cell counts. Sequenced by immunoSEQ multiplex PCR; TCRdb stores in-frame clones only, minus some. That table gives V, J and clone size, and the DNA gave D and trimming. This sample carries roughly 140,000 clones, about 84% of them seen once, and the ten largest clones take roughly 5.3%. The CDR3 consists of 15 residues. Germline lookup yields CDR1 LGHDT and CDR2 YNNKEL (reference sequence). V lost 6 bases, J lost 6 bases, and 20 bases lay in between.

The sequenced sample was peripheral blood. The source of this sequence is a woman aged 50 to 60 with acute or convalescent COVID-19. The chain employs TRBV3-1 (or the pseudogene TRBV3-2) and TRBJ1-1; tentatively, D is TRBD1 (6 bases). The DNA for the CDR3 is TGTGCCAGCAGTCATTCACGGGGGGCATCAGCTGAAGCTTTCTTT. Protein: CASSHSRGASAEAFF.